These 13 T cell receptor beta chains were sequenced from one sample in a study of blood T cell repertoires in COVID-19. Profiling relied on immunoSEQ multiplex PCR, and the TCRdb table lists in-frame clones only, not all of them. The repertoire holds 380,000 or so clones, about 89% seen once, with roughly 1.2% in the top ten. The sequenced material came from peripheral blood. The source is a man in his forties or fifties with acute or convalescent COVID-19.

The J gene is TRBJ2-7, the V gene TRBV28; 9 bases fit TRBD1. From germline, CDR1 is MDHEN and CDR2 SYDVKM. The CDR3 runs 16 residues. J lost 6 bases, V lost 5 bases, and 14 bases had no gene match. CDR3 region: CASSPWRDRVFSEQYF. The CDR3 region has the DNA TGTGCCAGCAGTCCTTGGCGGGACAGGGTCTTTTCCGAGCAGTACTTC.

The rearrangement links TRBV6-5 to TRBJ2-1, with D unclear. Germline assignment: CDR1 MNHEY and CDR2 SVGAGI. V lost 6 bases, J lost 4 bases, and 13 bases lay in between. The CDR3 spans 14 residues. CDR3 sequence (DNA): TGTGCCAGCAGAAGCTCGACAACGTACAATGAGCAGTTCTTC. Amino acid sequence: CASRSSTTYNEQFF.

The chain carries TRBV10-3 and TRBJ1-2, with D maybe TRBD1 (5 bases). The CDR3 spans 15 residues. Germline V gives CDR1 ENHRY, CDR2 SYGVKD. Trimming stripped 4 bases from V and 6 bases from J, with 18 bases between. The CDR3 region has the DNA TGTGCCATCAGTGTACTCAGGGAGGTAGGAGATGGCTACACCTTC. Translation gives CAISVLREVGDGYTF.

This chain connects TRBV19 to TRBJ1-6; unclear D gene. The CDR3 totals 14 residues. The V end lost 8 bases, the J end lost 1 base, and 9 bases lay between the germline ends. Germline V gene lookup returns CDR1 LNHDA and CDR2 SQIVND (reference sequence). The CDR3 region has the DNA TGTGCCAGTTCGGAACAGTCCTATAATTCACCCCTCCACTTT. Translation: CASSEQSYNSPLHF.

The chain recombines TRBV7-9 with TRBJ1-1; 9 bases are a match to TRBD1. Trimming removed 5 bases from V and 7 bases from J; junction bases left unmatched: 5. Per germline, CDR1 SEHNR and CDR2 FQNEAQ (reference sequence). This CDR3 is 13 amino acids long. This chain's CDR3 is CASSLQGANEAFF. For the CDR3, the DNA is TGTGCCAGCAGCCTACAGGGGGCCAATGAAGCTTTCTTT.

V is TRBV7-2 and J is TRBJ1-2, with TRBD1 matching 10 bases. V lost 3 bases and J lost 3; bases outside the gene matches: 4. The germline gives CDR1 SGHTA, CDR2 FQGNSA. The CDR3 contains 15 residues. In nucleotides, the CDR3 is TGTGCCAGCAGCTTCCGGGACAGGGGCGACTATGGCTACACCTTC. Translated: CASSFRDRGDYGYTF.

This chain uses TRBV2 with TRBJ1-4; TRBD1 matches at 8 bases. Trimming took 6 bases from V and 4 from J; bases not matched to a gene: 7. CDR3 size: 15 residues. The germline V gene encodes CDR1 SNHLY and CDR2 FYNNEI. CDR3 sequence: CASRKTGASNEKLFF. The CDR3 bases are TGTGCCAGCAGGAAGACAGGGGCGAGTAATGAAAAACTGTTTTTT.

The rearrangement joins TRBV5-5 to TRBJ2-5; D is ambiguous. Germline V gene lookup returns CDR1 SGHKS and CDR2 YYEKEE (reference sequence). This CDR3 spans 13 amino acids. V was cut by 1 base and J by 1 base, with 5 bases left in between. The CDR3 here is CASSLSSQETQYF. CDR3 nucleotides: TGTGCCAGCAGCTTGTCCAGCCAAGAGACCCAGTACTTC.

In this sample, this clone turned up once. This chain connects TRBV9 to TRBJ1-1, with 8 bases lining up with TRBD1. This CDR3 region has 14 residues. Looked up from germline, CDR1 is SGDLS and CDR2 is YYNGEE. J lost 5 bases, V lost 2 bases, and 5 bases had no gene match. CDR3 in DNA: TGTGCCAGCAGCGTGGACAGGGATGGGACTGAAGCTTTCTTT. Translating it yields CASSVDRDGTEAFF.

The CDR3 sequence is CASSLLGTSGRSSYNEQFF. The CDR3 coding sequence is TGTGCCAGCAGCCTCCTCGGGACTAGCGGGAGGAGCTCCTACAATGAGCAGTTCTTC. V gene TRBV14 combines with J gene TRBJ2-1, with 15 bases that match TRBD2. The CDR3 length is 19 residues. The J segment lost 0 bases and the V segment lost 4 bases, leaving 7 bases of the junction unmatched. In germline, CDR1 is SGHDN, CDR2 FVKESK.

The chain couples TRBV5-8 to TRBJ2-3; D is unresolved. CDR1 and CDR2 (germline): SGHTS, YDEGEE. The CDR3 is made up of 15 amino acids. Trimming pared 6 bases from V and 4 bases from J, leaving 18 bases between. The CDR3 DNA sequence: TGTGCCAGCAACTCCCGGGTCCCACGCCCAGATACGCAGTATTTT. It is translated as CASNSRVPRPDTQYF.

J is TRBJ1-1 and V is TRBV5-4, with D perhaps matching TRBD1 (6 bases). This CDR3 region has 12 residues. Germline CDR1 SGHNT, CDR2 YYREEE (reference sequence). Trimming pared 4 bases from V and 9 bases from J, leaving 13 bases between. The CDR3 DNA is TGTGCCAGCAGCAACGGACAGCAGAAAGCTTTCTTT. This codes for CASSNGQQKAFF.

The chain is built from TRBV4-1 and TRBJ2-2; the D gene is possibly TRBD2 (5 bases). The CDR3 runs to 15 residues. Deletions cut 6 bases from V and 6 bases from J, with 17 bases between. In germline, CDR1 is MGHRA, CDR2 YSYEKL. CDR3 nucleotides: TGCGCCAGCAGAGCGGTTGGCCTACCATCCGGGGAGCTGTTTTTT. Encoded protein: CASRAVGLPSGELFF.